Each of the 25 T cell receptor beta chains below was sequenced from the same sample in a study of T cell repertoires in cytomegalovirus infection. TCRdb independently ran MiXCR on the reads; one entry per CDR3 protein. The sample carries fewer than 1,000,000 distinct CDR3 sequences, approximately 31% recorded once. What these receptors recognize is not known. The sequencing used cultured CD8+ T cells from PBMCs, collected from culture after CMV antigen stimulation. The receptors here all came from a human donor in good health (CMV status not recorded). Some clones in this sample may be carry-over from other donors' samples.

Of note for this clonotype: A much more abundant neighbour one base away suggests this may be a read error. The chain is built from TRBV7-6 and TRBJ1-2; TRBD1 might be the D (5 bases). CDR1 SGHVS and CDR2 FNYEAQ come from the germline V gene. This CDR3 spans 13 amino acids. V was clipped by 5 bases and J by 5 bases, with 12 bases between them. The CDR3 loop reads CASSIGEGYGYTF. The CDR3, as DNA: TGTGCCAGCAGCATAGGGGAAGGGTATGGCTACACCTTC.

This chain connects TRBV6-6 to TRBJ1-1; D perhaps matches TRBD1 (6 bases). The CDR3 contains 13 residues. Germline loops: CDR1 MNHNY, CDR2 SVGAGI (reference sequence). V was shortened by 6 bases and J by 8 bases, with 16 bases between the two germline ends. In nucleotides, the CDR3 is TGTGCCAGCAGCAACAGGGAAATCGGAGAAGCTTTCTTT. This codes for CASSNREIGEAFF.

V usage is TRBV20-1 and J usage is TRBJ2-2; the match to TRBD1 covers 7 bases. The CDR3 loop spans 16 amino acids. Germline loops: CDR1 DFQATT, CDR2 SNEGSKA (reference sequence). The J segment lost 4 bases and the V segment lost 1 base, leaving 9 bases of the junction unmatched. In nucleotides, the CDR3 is TGCAGTGCTAGAGTTTTCACAGGGGCTGGCACCGGGGAGCTGTTTTTT. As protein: CSARVFTGAGTGELFF.

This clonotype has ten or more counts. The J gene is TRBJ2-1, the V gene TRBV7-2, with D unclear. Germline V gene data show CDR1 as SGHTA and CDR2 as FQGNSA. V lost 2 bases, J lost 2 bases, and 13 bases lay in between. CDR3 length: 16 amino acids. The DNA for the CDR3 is TGTGCCAGCAGCTTATCCGTTGCAGTCCCCTACAATGAGCAGTTCTTC. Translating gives CASSLSVAVPYNEQFF. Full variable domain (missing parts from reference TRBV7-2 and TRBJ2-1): GAGVSQSPSNKVTEKGKDVELRCDPISGHTALYWYRQSLGQGLEFLIYFQGNSAPDKSGLPSDRFSAERTGGSVSTLTIQRTQQEDSAVYLCASSLSVAVPYNEQFFGPGTRLTVL.

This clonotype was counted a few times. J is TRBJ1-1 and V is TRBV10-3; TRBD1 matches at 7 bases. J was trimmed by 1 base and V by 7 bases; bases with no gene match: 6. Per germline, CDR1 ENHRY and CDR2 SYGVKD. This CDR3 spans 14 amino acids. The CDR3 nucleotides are TGTGCCATCACAAACGGACAGGAGAACACTGAAGCTTTCTTT. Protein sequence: CAITNGQENTEAFF.

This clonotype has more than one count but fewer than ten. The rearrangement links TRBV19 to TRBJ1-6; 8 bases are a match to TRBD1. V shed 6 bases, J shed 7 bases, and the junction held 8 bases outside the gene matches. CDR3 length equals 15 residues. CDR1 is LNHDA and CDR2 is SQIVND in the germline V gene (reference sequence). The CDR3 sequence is CASRLQGEGNSPLHF. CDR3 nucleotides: TGTGCCAGTAGACTACAGGGGGAGGGAAATTCACCCCTCCACTTT. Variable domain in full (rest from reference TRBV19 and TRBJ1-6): DGGITQSPKYLFRKEGQNVTLSCEQNLNHDAMYWYRQDPGQGLRLIYYSQIVNDFQKGDIAEGYSVSREKKESFPLTVTSAQKNPTAFYLCASRLQGEGNSPLHFGNGTRLTVT.

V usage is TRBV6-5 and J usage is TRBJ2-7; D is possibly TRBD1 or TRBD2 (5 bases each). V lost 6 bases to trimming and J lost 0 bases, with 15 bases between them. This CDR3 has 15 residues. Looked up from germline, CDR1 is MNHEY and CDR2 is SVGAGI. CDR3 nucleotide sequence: TGTGCCAGCAGGCCTCGGGACGATAGCTCCTACGAGCAGTACGTC. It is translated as CASRPRDDSSYEQYV.

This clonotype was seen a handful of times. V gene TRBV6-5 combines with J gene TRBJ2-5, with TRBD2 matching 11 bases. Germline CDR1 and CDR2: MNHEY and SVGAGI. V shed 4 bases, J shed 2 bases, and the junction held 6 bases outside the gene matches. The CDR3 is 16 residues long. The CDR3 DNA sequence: TGTGCCAGCAGTTGGTCTAGCGGGGGGACTCAAGAGACCCAGTACTTC. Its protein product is CASSWSSGGTQETQYF.

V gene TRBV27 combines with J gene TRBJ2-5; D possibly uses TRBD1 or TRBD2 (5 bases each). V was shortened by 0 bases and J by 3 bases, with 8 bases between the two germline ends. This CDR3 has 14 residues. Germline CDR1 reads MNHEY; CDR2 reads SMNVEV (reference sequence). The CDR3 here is CASSLSWGKETQYF. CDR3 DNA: TGTGCCAGCAGTTTATCTTGGGGGAAAGAGACCCAGTACTTC.

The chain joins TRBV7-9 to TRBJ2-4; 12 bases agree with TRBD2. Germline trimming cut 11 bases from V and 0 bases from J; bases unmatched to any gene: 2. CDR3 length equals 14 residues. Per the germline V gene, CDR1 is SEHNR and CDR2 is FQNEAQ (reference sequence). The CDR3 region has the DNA TGTGCCGCTAGCGGGGGGGTAGCCAAAAACATTCAGTACTTC. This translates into CAASGGVAKNIQYF.

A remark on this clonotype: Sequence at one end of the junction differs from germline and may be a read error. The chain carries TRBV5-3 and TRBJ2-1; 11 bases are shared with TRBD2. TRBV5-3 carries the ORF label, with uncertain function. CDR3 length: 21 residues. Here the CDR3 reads CASSFDLAGGLPYSSYNEQFF. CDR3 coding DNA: TGTGCCAGCAGCTTCGATCTAGCGGGGGGCCTGCCCTATAGCTCCTACAATGAGCAGTTCTTC.

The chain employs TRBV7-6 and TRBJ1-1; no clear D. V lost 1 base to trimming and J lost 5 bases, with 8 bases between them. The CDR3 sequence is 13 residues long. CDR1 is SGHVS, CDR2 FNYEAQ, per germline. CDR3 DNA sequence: TGTGCCAGCAGCTTAGTCCAAATAACTGAAGCTTTCTTT. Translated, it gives CASSLVQITEAFF.

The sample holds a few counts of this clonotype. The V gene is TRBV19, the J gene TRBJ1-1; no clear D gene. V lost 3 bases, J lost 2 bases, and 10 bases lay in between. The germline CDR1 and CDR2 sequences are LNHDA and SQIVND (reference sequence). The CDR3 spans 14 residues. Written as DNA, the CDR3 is TGTGCCAGTAGTATGCAAATGAAAAACACTGAAGCTTTCTTT. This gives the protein CASSMQMKNTEAFF.

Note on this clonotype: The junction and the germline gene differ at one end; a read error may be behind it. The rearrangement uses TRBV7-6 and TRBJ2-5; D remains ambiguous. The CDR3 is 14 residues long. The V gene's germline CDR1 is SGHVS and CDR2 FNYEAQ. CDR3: CVSSNPPGKETQYF. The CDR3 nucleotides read TGTGTCAGCAGCAACCCCCCAGGAAAAGAGACCCAGTACTTC.

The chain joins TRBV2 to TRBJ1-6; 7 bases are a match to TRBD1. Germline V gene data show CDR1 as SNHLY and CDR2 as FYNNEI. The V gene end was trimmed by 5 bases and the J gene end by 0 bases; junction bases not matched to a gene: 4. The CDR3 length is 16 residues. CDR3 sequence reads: CASSHRDSSYNSPLHF. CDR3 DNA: TGTGCCAGCAGTCACCGGGACAGCTCCTATAATTCACCCCTCCACTTT.

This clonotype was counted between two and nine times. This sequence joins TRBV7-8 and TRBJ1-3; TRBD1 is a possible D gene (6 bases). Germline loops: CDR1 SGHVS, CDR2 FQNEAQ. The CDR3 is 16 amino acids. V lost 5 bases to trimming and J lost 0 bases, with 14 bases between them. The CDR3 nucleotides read TGTGCCAGCAGCCCGCAGGGGCCGAGCTCTGGAAACACCATATATTTT. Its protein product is CASSPQGPSSGNTIYF.

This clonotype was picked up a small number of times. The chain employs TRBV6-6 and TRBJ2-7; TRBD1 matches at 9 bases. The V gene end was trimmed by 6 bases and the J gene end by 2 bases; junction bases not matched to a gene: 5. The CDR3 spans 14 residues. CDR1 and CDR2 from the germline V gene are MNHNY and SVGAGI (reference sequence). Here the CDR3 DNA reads TGTGCCAGCAGACGGGACAGGGCCCCCTACGAGCAGTACGTC. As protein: CASRRDRAPYEQYV.

CDR3 protein: CASSLEGTGLTGELFF. Written as DNA, the CDR3 is TGTGCCAGCAGCTTGGAAGGGACAGGGTTAACCGGGGAGCTGTTTTTT. The V call is TRBV5-4, the J call TRBJ2-2, with 9 bases that match TRBD1. J lost 5 bases, V lost 0 bases, and 5 bases had no gene match. This CDR3 is 16 amino acids long. Germline-derived CDR1 and CDR2 are SGHNT and YYREEE (reference sequence).

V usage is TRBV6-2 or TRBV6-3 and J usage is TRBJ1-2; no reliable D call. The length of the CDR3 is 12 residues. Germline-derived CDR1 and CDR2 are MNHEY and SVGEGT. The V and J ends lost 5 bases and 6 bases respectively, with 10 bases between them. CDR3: CASSKKKHGYTF. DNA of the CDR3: TGTGCCAGCAGTAAAAAGAAGCATGGCTACACCTTC.

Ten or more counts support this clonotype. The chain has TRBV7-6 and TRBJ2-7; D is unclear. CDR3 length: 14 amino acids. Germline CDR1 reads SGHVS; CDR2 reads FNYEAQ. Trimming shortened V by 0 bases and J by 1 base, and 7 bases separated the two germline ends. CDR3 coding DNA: TGTGCCAGCAGCTTAGCTGACTCTTCCTACGAGCAGTACTTC. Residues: CASSLADSSYEQYF. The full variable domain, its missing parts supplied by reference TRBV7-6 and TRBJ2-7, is GAGVSQSPRYKVTKRGQDVALRCDPISGHVSLYWYRQALGQGPEFLTYFNYEAQQDKSGLPNDRFSAERPEGSISTLTIQRTEQRDSAMYRCASSLADSSYEQYFGPGTRLTVT.

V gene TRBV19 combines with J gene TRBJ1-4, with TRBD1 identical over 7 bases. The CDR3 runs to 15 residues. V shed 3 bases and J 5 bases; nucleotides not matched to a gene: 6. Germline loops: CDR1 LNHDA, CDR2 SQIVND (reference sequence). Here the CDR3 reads CASSIKGALNEKLFF. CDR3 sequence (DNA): TGTGCCAGTAGTATCAAGGGGGCGCTGAATGAAAAACTGTTTTTT.

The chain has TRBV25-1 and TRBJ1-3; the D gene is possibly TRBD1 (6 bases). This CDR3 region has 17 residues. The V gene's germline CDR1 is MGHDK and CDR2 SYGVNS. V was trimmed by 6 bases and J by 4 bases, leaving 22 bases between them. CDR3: CASRPPGGPDKGNTIYF. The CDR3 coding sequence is TGTGCCAGCAGACCCCCCGGGGGGCCGGACAAAGGAAACACCATATATTTT.

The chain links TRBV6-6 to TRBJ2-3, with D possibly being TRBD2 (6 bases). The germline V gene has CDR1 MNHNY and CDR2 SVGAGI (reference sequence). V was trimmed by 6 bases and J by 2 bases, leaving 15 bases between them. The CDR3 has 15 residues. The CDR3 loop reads CASRSGGTYTDTQYF. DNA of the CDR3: TGTGCCAGCAGAAGTGGGGGGACGTACACAGATACGCAGTATTTT.

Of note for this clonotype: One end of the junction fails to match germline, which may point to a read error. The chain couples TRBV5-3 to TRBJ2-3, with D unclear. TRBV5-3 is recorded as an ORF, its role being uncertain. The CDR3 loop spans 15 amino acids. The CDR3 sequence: CASSFGLFTTDTQYF. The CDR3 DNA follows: TGTGCCAGCAGCTTCGGCCTCTTCACCACAGATACGCAGTATTTT.

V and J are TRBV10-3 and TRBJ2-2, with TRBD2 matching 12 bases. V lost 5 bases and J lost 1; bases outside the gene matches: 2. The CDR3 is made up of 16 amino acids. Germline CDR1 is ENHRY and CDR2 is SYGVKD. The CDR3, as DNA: TGTGCCATCAGTTGGACTAGCGGGGAGAACACCGGGGAGCTGTTTTTT. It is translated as CAISWTSGENTGELFF.